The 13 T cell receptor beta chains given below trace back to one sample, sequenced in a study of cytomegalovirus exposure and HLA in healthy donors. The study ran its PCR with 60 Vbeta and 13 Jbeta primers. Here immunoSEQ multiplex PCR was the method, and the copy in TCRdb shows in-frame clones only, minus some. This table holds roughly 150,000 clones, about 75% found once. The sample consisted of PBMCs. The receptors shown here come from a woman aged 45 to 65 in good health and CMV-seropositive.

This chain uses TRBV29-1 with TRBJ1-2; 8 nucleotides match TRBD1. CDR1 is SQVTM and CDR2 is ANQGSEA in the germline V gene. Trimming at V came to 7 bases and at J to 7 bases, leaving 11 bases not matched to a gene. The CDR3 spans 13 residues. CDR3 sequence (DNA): TGCAGCGCCGACGGACAGGGAATGTCTGGCTACACCTTC. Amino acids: CSADGQGMSGYTF.

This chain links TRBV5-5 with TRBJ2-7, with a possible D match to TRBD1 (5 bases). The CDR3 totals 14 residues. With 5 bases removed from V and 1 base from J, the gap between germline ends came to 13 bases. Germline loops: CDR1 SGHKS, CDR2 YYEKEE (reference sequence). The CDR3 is CASSLQGQSYEQYF. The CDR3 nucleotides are TGTGCCAGCAGTCTCCAGGGTCAGTCCTACGAGCAGTACTTC.

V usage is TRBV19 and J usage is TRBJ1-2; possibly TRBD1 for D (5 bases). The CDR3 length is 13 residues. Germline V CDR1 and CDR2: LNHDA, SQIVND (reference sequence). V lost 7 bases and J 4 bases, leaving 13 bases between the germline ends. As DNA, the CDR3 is TGTGCCAGTAATACAGGCTCGGGCTATGGCTACACCTTC. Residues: CASNTGSGYGYTF.

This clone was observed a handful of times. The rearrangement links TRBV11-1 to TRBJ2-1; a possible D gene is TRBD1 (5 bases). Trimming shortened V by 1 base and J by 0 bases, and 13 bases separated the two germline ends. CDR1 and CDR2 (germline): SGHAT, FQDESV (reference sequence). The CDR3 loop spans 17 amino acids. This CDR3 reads CASSLVMSDSSYNEQFF. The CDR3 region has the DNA TGTGCCAGCAGCTTAGTCATGTCCGACAGCTCCTACAATGAGCAGTTCTTC.

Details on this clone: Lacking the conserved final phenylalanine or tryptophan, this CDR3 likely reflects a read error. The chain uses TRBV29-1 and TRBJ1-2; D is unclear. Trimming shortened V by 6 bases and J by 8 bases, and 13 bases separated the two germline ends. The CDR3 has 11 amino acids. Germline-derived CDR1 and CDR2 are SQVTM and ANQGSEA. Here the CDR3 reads CSVANGLGYTL. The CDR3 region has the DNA TGCAGCGTAGCTAATGGACTCGGCTACACCCTC.

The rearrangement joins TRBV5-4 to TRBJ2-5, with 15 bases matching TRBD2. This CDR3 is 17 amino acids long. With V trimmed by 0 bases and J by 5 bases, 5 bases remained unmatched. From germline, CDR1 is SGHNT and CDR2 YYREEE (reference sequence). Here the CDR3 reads CASSLGTSGGARETQYF. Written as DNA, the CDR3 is TGTGCCAGCAGCTTGGGGACTAGCGGGGGGGCTAGGGAGACCCAGTACTTC.

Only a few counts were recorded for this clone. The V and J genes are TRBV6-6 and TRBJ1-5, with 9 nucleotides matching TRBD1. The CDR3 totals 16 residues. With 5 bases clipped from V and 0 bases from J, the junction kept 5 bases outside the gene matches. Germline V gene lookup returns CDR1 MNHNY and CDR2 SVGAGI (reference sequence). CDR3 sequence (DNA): TGTGCCAGCAGTCTATCGGACAGGGGTAGCAATCAGCCCCAGCATTTT. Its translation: CASSLSDRGSNQPQHF.

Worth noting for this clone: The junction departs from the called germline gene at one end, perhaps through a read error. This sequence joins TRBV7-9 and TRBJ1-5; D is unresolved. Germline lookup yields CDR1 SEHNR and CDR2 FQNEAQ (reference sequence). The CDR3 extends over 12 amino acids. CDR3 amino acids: CSSSNTEQPQHF. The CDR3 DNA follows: TGTTCCAGCAGCAACACGGAGCAGCCCCAGCATTTT.

This CDR3 reads CASSFSGFAGNTIYF. DNA for the CDR3: TGTGCCAGCAGCTTCAGCGGTTTTGCTGGAAACACCATATATTTT. This chain joins TRBV11-2 and TRBJ1-3, with D hard to call. This CDR3 contains 15 residues. Germline CDR1 and CDR2: SGHAT and FQNNGV. V was trimmed by 3 bases and J by 2 bases, leaving 11 bases between them. Full variable domain (rest looked up from reference TRBV11-2 and TRBJ1-3): EAGVAQSPRYKIIEKRQSVAFWCNPISGHATLYWYQQILGQGPKLLIQFQNNGVVDDSQLPKDRFSAERLKGVDSTLKIQPAKLEDSAVYLCASSFSGFAGNTIYFGEGSWLTVV.

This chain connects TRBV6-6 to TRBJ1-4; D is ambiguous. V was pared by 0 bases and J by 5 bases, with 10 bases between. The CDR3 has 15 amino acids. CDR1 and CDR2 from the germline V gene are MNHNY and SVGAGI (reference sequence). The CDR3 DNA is TGTGCCAGCAGTTACTCGACTGAGGAGAATGAAAAACTGTTTTTT. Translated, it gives CASSYSTEENEKLFF.

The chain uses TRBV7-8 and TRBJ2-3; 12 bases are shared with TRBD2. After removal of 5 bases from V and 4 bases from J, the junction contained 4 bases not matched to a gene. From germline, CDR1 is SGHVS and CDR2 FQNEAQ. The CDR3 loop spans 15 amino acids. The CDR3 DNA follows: TGTGCCAGCAGCCTGCGACTAGCGGGGGCAGATACGCAGTATTTT. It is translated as CASSLRLAGADTQYF.

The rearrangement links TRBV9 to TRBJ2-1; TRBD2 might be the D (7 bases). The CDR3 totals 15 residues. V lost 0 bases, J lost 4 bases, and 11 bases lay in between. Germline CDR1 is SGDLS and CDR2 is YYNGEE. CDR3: CASSVDSGTYNEQFF. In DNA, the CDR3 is TGTGCCAGCAGCGTAGACAGCGGGACATACAATGAGCAGTTCTTC. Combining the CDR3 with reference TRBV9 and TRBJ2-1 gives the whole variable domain DSGVTQTPKHLITATGQRVTLRCSPRSGDLSVYWYQQSLDQGLQFLIQYYNGEERAKGNILERFSAQQFPDLHSELNLSSLELGDSALYFCASSVDSGTYNEQFFGPGTRLTVL.

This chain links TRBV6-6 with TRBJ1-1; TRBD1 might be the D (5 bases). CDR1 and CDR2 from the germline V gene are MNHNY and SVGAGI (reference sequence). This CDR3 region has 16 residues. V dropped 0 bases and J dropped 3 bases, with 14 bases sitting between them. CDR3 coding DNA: TGTGCCAGCAGTTACTCGCTCGGGGGTTGGGACACTGAAGCTTTCTTT. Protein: CASSYSLGGWDTEAFF.